The T cell receptor (beta chain) described here comes from a study of T cells in Graves' hyperthyroidism and ophthalmopathy. Study conclusions and caveats: Among clonotypes expanded in thyroid above 0.001, most were also found in blood.

Stable hyperthyroidism: no ophthalmopathy progression over 18 months of follow-up. PBMCs stemmed from around 9.3 ml fresh peripheral blood. This CDR3 has 14 amino acids. Per the germline V gene, CDR1 is ENHRY and CDR2 is SYGVKD. Losses at the gene ends were 7 bases for V and 4 bases for J; bases not matched to a gene: 7. This clonotype appeared many times. The antigen remains undetermined. TCR beta CDR3 region amplification was performed from RNA transcripts. A first-round RT-PCR of the TCR CDR3 used the HTBI primer set. Each CDR3 protein is one row after TCRdb ran MiXCR on the multiplex PCR reads. The table lists 200,000 to 250,000 distinct CDR3 sequences, roughly 18% of them singletons.

J is TRBJ2-3 and V is TRBV10-3; 8 nucleotides match TRBD1. This TCR derives from a man in his forties with Graves' hyperthyroidism. Sequencing used blood. CDR3 in DNA: TGTGCCATCACCCAGACAGGGGCGGCAGATACGCAGTATTTT. It translates to CAITQTGAADTQYF.